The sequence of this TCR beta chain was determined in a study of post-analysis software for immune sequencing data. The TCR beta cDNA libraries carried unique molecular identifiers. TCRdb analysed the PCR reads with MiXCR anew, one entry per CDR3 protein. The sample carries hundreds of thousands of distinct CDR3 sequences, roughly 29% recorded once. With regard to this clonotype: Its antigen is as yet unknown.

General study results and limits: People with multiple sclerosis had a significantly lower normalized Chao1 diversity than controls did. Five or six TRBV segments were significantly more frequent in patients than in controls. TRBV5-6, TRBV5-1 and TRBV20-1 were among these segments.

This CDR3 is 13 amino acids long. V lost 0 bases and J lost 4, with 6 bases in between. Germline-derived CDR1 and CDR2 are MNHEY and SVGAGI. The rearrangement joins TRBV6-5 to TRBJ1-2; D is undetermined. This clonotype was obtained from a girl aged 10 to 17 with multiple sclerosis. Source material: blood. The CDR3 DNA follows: TGTGCCAGCAGTTACTCGACTCCCTATGGCTACACCTTC. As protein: CASSYSTPYGYTF.